Listed here are 30 T cell receptor beta chains from one sample, sequenced in a study of blood T cell repertoires in COVID-19. Sequenced by immunoSEQ multiplex PCR; TCRdb stores in-frame clones only, minus some. The sample shows 150,000 to 200,000 clones, more than 80% of them seen only once. Sequenced material: peripheral blood. These receptors all stem from an older woman with acute or convalescent COVID-19.

The rearrangement joins TRBV5-1 to TRBJ2-1; TRBD2 agrees at 10 bases. Germline values: CDR1 SGHRS, CDR2 YFSETQ. This CDR3 spans 15 amino acids. V lost 4 bases and J lost 5; bases outside the gene matches: 6. The CDR3 DNA reads TGCGCCAGCAGCCCCACTAGCGGGAAAGACAATGAGCAGTTCTTC. Amino acids: CASSPTSGKDNEQFF.

The chain recombines TRBV28 with TRBJ1-6, with 7 bases aligning to TRBD1. After removal of 6 bases from V and 5 bases from J, the junction contained 10 bases not matched to a gene. The CDR3 totals 16 residues. In germline, CDR1 is MDHEN, CDR2 SYDVKM. As DNA, the CDR3 is TGTGCCAGCAGACCCTCGACAGGGACCCATAATTCACCCCTCCACTTT. This encodes CASRPSTGTHNSPLHF.

The V call is TRBV7-9, the J call TRBJ2-7; D may be TRBD2 (6 bases). The V gene's germline CDR1 is SEHNR and CDR2 FQNEAQ (reference sequence). V lost 10 bases and J 6 bases, leaving 25 bases between the germline ends. The CDR3 contains 15 residues. CDR3 nucleotides: TGTGCCACCTCCCCCCCGGGACTCAGAGGTCTCGAGCAGTACTTC. This gives the protein CATSPPGLRGLEQYF.

There are a few counts of this clone. The V and J genes are TRBV11-2 and TRBJ2-7, with TRBD1 as a possible D gene (6 bases). Germline loops: CDR1 SGHAT, CDR2 FQNNGV. V lost 5 bases and J lost 2, with 7 bases in between. CDR3 size: 12 residues. The CDR3: CASSGTPYEQYF. The CDR3 bases are TGTGCCAGCAGCGGGACACCCTACGAGCAGTACTTC.

This chain connects TRBV5-1 to TRBJ2-2, with 8 positions matching TRBD2. The J segment lost 2 bases and the V segment lost 0 bases, leaving 0 bases of the junction unmatched. CDR3 length: 15 residues. Germline-derived CDR1 and CDR2 are SGHRS and YFSETQ. The DNA of the CDR3 is TGCGCCAGCAGCTTGGGGACTAGCAACACCGGGGAGCTGTTTTTT. Protein product: CASSLGTSNTGELFF.

V and J are TRBV29-1 and TRBJ2-2, with D maybe TRBD2 (5 bases). The CDR3 is made up of 14 amino acids. Germline lookup yields CDR1 SQVTM and CDR2 ANQGSEA. The V and J ends lost 4 bases and 1 base respectively, with 10 bases between them. The CDR3 sequence: CSVGGVRNTGELFF. The DNA of the CDR3 is TGCAGCGTTGGGGGAGTGCGGAACACCGGGGAGCTGTTTTTT.

The chain uses TRBV27 and TRBJ2-3; possible D gene TRBD2, 6 bases. This CDR3 contains 14 residues. The ends were cut back, 7 bases at V and 2 bases at J, with 13 bases in the middle. Germline V gene data show CDR1 as MNHEY and CDR2 as SMNVEV (reference sequence). The CDR3 spells CASMAGWTTDTQYF. CDR3 nucleotides: TGTGCCAGCATGGCGGGGTGGACCACAGATACGCAGTATTTT.

The chain uses TRBV9 and TRBJ1-1, with 7 bases aligning to TRBD1. The CDR3 spans 15 residues. Germline CDR1 reads SGDLS; CDR2 reads YYNGEE. The J segment lost 0 bases and the V segment lost 4 bases, leaving 6 bases of the junction unmatched. The CDR3 spells CASSLRQGMNTEAFF. CDR3 DNA: TGTGCCAGCAGCCTTCGACAGGGAATGAACACTGAAGCTTTCTTT. Complete variable domain (other parts from reference TRBV9 and TRBJ1-1): DSGVTQTPKHLITATGQRVTLRCSPRSGDLSVYWYQQSLDQGLQFLIQYYNGEERAKGNILERFSAQQFPDLHSELNLSSLELGDSALYFCASSLRQGMNTEAFFGQGTRLTVV.

The chain couples TRBV5-4 to TRBJ1-1, with D uncertain. With 7 bases removed from V and 11 bases from J, the gap between germline ends came to 24 bases. Germline CDR1 SGHNT, CDR2 YYREEE (reference sequence). The CDR3 has 14 amino acids. The CDR3 coding sequence is TGTGCCAGCGGATCTCCCTCCGACCAGGTTGTGGCTTTCTTT. Translating gives CASGSPSDQVVAFF.

This rearrangement joins TRBV3-1 (or the pseudogene TRBV3-2) to TRBJ2-1; 9 nucleotides agree with TRBD2. V lost 2 bases, J lost 8 bases, and 10 bases stayed unmatched. CDR3 size: 16 residues. Germline CDR1 reads LGHDT; CDR2 reads YNNKEL (reference sequence). In DNA form, the CDR3 reads TGTGCCAGCAGCCAAATGGGACTAGCTTTTGTCGATGAGCAGTTCTTC. This codes for CASSQMGLAFVDEQFF.

J is TRBJ1-2 and V is TRBV3-1 (or the pseudogene TRBV3-2), with 8 bases matching TRBD1. The CDR3 covers 16 residues. The V gene end was trimmed by 4 bases and the J gene end by 2 bases; junction bases not matched to a gene: 9. Germline lookup yields CDR1 LGHDT and CDR2 YNNKEL (reference sequence). The CDR3 DNA reads as TGTGCCAGCAGCCCCTCCTCAGGGGGCCCGAACTATGGCTACACCTTC. It translates to CASSPSSGGPNYGYTF.

This chain links TRBV3-1 (or the pseudogene TRBV3-2) with TRBJ2-1; 12 positions match TRBD2. CDR3 length: 15 residues. Per the germline V gene, CDR1 is LGHDT and CDR2 is YNNKEL (reference sequence). V lost 4 bases and J lost 9; bases outside the gene matches: 7. The CDR3 loop reads CASSLGLAGIGEQFF. CDR3 bases: TGTGCCAGCAGCCTCGGACTAGCGGGAATTGGTGAGCAGTTCTTC.

The chain has TRBV28 and TRBJ1-2; D might be TRBD1 (5 bases). The CDR3 totals 14 residues. Germline CDR1 and CDR2: MDHEN and SYDVKM. Between the trimmed V and J ends, which lost 3 bases and 2 bases, there was a span of 10 bases. Here the CDR3 reads CASSFAGPNYGYTF. CDR3 nucleotides: TGTGCCAGCAGTTTCGCGGGGCCAAACTATGGCTACACCTTC.

This clone was counted once. The genes are TRBV6-2 or TRBV6-3 and TRBJ2-2, with D maybe TRBD2 (6 bases). Trimming left V 3 bases short and J 1 base short, with 6 bases between. This CDR3 has 14 residues. In germline, CDR1 is MNHEY, CDR2 SVGEGT. CDR3: CASSYSGNTGELFF. Written as DNA, the CDR3 is TGTGCCAGCAGTTATAGCGGGAACACCGGGGAGCTGTTTTTT.

This sequence joins TRBV5-1 and TRBJ1-1, with 9 positions matching TRBD1. Germline CDR1 and CDR2: SGHRS and YFSETQ. The CDR3 consists of 15 residues. V was clipped by 3 bases and J by 1 base; unmatched bases: 4. CDR3 coding DNA: TGCGCCAGCAGCTCGGGGGACAGGGAGAACACTGAAGCTTTCTTT. Its protein is CASSSGDRENTEAFF. Based on the CDR3 plus reference TRBV5-1 and TRBJ1-1, the full variable domain is KAGVTQTPRYLIKTRGQQVTLSCSPISGHRSVSWYQQTPGQGLQFLFEYFSETQRNKGNFPGRFSGRQFSNSRSEMNVSTLELGDSALYLCASSSGDRENTEAFFGQGTRLTVV.

J is TRBJ1-1 and V is TRBV19; D ambiguous. The V end lost 7 bases, the J end lost 6 bases, and 18 bases lay between the germline ends. CDR1 LNHDA and CDR2 SQIVND come from the germline V gene (reference sequence). This CDR3 spans 14 amino acids. The CDR3 bases are TGTGCCAGTACCCCCAACGGCCAGGCTGCTGAAGCTTTCTTT. Residues: CASTPNGQAAEAFF. Using reference TRBV19 and TRBJ1-1 for the parts outside the CDR3, the full variable domain is DGGITQSPKYLFRKEGQNVTLSCEQNLNHDAMYWYRQDPGQGLRLIYYSQIVNDFQKGDIAEGYSVSREKKESFPLTVTSAQKNPTAFYLCASTPNGQAAEAFFGQGTRLTVV.

The J gene is TRBJ1-1, the V gene TRBV19; 8 bases map to TRBD1. J lost 7 bases, V lost 1 base, and 5 bases had no gene match. The length of the CDR3 is 14 residues. Germline CDR1 reads LNHDA; CDR2 reads SQIVND (reference sequence). The CDR3 sequence is CASSIVQGDDEAFF. The CDR3 region has the DNA TGTGCCAGTAGTATAGTACAGGGGGATGATGAAGCTTTCTTT.

This rearrangement joins TRBV27 to TRBJ1-5; no clear D gene. The CDR3 length is 14 residues. Deletions cut 2 bases from V and 7 bases from J, with 12 bases between. Germline loops: CDR1 MNHEY, CDR2 SMNVEV (reference sequence). The CDR3, as DNA: TGTGCCAGCAGTTTAGGAGGGAGTAGGCAGCCCCAGCATTTT. Its protein product is CASSLGGSRQPQHF.

This sequence joins TRBV6-5 and TRBJ2-2, with D tentatively TRBD2 (5 bases). Deletions cut 8 bases from V and 5 bases from J, with 12 bases between. CDR1 and CDR2 (germline): MNHEY, SVGAGI. CDR3 length equals 13 residues. The CDR3 region has the DNA TGTGCCAGCTTCCCAACGGGGACCGGGGAGCTGTTTTTT. As protein: CASFPTGTGELFF.

V usage is TRBV6-6 and J usage is TRBJ2-7; TRBD1 agrees at 9 bases. Looked up from germline, CDR1 is MNHNY and CDR2 is SVGAGI (reference sequence). V trimming: 2 bases; J trimming: 4 bases; junction bases outside the gene matches: 9. The length of the CDR3 is 16 residues. The CDR3 sequence: CASSYPLDRGRYEQYF. CDR3 DNA: TGTGCCAGCAGTTACCCCCTGGACAGGGGACGGTACGAGCAGTACTTC.

In its sample, this clone was seen once. CDR3 in DNA: TGCGCCAGCAGCTTAACAGGGGTGGACACTGAAGCTTTCTTT. Its protein product is CASSLTGVDTEAFF. The chain links TRBV5-1 to TRBJ1-1; TRBD1 matches at 7 bases. CDR3 size: 14 residues. The V gene end was trimmed by 2 bases and the J gene end by 3 bases; junction bases not matched to a gene: 4. The germline V gene has CDR1 SGHRS and CDR2 YFSETQ.

The chain uses TRBV5-1 and TRBJ1-2, with D perhaps matching TRBD1 (5 bases). V was cut by 5 bases and J by 0 bases, with 11 bases left in between. This CDR3 comprises 14 residues. Germline V CDR1 and CDR2: SGHRS, YFSETQ. DNA of the CDR3: TGCGCCAGCAGTAGTGGGGGGACTAACTATGGCTACACCTTC. Its translation is CASSSGGTNYGYTF.

The chain combines TRBV30 with TRBJ1-2, with D perhaps TRBD1 (5 bases). Looked up from germline, CDR1 is GTSNPN and CDR2 is SVGIG (reference sequence). There are 16 residues in the CDR3. V lost 2 bases and J lost 4, with 20 bases in between. The CDR3 here is CAWSQPGTSPLYGYTF. The CDR3 DNA reads as TGTGCCTGGAGTCAACCCGGGACTTCCCCTCTCTATGGCTACACCTTC.

The chain joins TRBV3-1 (or the pseudogene TRBV3-2) to TRBJ2-5, with a possible D match to TRBD1 (6 bases). Germline V lookup: CDR1 LGHDT, CDR2 YNNKEL (reference sequence). The germline V and J ends were trimmed by 1 base and 1 base, with 7 bases remaining between them. The CDR3 runs to 14 residues. The DNA of the CDR3 is TGTGCCAGCAGCCAAGGGACAGTCCAAGAGACCCAGTACTTC. Protein sequence: CASSQGTVQETQYF.

The chain couples TRBV11-2 to TRBJ2-7; 7 positions match TRBD2. V lost 0 bases and J lost 2; bases outside the gene matches: 4. The CDR3 is made up of 15 amino acids. Per germline, CDR1 SGHAT and CDR2 FQNNGV. CDR3 region: CASSLDSGRAYEQYF. The CDR3 DNA reads TGTGCCAGCAGCTTAGATTCGGGGAGGGCCTACGAGCAGTACTTC. The full variable domain, in which reference TRBV11-2 and TRBJ2-7 provide the parts outside the CDR3, is EAGVAQSPRYKIIEKRQSVAFWCNPISGHATLYWYQQILGQGPKLLIQFQNNGVVDDSQLPKDRFSAERLKGVDSTLKIQPAKLEDSAVYLCASSLDSGRAYEQYFGPGTRLTVT.

V and J are TRBV30 and TRBJ2-3; 10 bases fit TRBD2. V was pared by 3 bases and J by 6 bases, with 6 bases of the junction left unmatched. The CDR3 extends over 14 amino acids. The V gene's germline CDR1 is GTSNPN and CDR2 SVGIG (reference sequence). The CDR3 spells CAWRLAGFMDTQYF. The CDR3 bases are TGTGCCTGGAGACTAGCGGGGTTCATGGATACGCAGTATTTT.

The V call is TRBV19, the J call TRBJ1-5; no clear D gene. The germline V gene encodes CDR1 LNHDA and CDR2 SQIVND (reference sequence). This CDR3 region has 16 residues. V was pared by 5 bases and J by 2 bases, with 16 bases between. As DNA, the CDR3 is TGTGCCAGTAGTGCATGGAGAAGAGGAGGCAATCAGCCCCAGCATTTT. Encoded protein: CASSAWRRGGNQPQHF.

The chain couples TRBV2 to TRBJ1-3; 7 bases fit TRBD1. The CDR3 extends over 13 amino acids. Germline V gives CDR1 SNHLY, CDR2 FYNNEI. The V and J ends lost 5 bases and 2 bases, in that order; junction bases with no gene match: 0. The CDR3 region has the DNA TGTGCCAGCAGTACAGGGGCTGGAAACACCATATATTTT. It is translated as CASSTGAGNTIYF. Filled out from reference TRBV2 and TRBJ1-3, the complete variable domain reads EPEVTQTPSHQVTQMGQEVILRCVPISNHLYFYWYRQILGQKVEFLVSFYNNEISEKSEIFDDQFSVERPDGSNFTLKIRSTKLEDSAMYFCASSTGAGNTIYFGEGSWLTVV.

This clone occurred once. The gene calls are TRBV5-1 and TRBJ2-7, with 9 bases aligning to TRBD1. The J segment lost 3 bases and the V segment lost 3 bases, leaving 10 bases of the junction unmatched. Germline CDR1 SGHRS, CDR2 YFSETQ. The CDR3 is 16 amino acids. CDR3 residues: CASSSKQGARRYEQYF. The DNA for the CDR3 is TGCGCCAGCAGCTCAAAACAGGGGGCGCGTCGCTACGAGCAGTACTTC.

The chain combines TRBV28 with TRBJ2-7; 12 bases agree with TRBD2. Germline V CDR1 and CDR2: MDHEN, SYDVKM. CDR3 length: 15 amino acids. V lost 5 bases, J lost 3 bases, and 5 bases stayed unmatched. In DNA form, the CDR3 reads TGTGCCAGCAGTCCGGCGGGACTAGCGGGCTACGAGCAGTACTTC. This encodes CASSPAGLAGYEQYF.